This T cell receptor beta chain was documented in a study of T cell responses to AZD1222 COVID-19 vaccine. Method: immunoSEQ multiplex PCR; TCRdb's copy keeps in-frame clones and lacks some. The repertoire includes 150,000 or so clones, under 95% of them detected once, and under 6% sits in the top ten. This CDR3 is 13 amino acids long. V trimming: 10 bases; J trimming: 2 bases; junction bases outside the gene matches: 5. Germline V gives CDR1 SNHLY, CDR2 FYNNEI. Overall study results and limits: None of the repertoires were sampled until the peak T cell response had passed. At study baseline, merely more than 5 AZD1222 recipients were seropositive. Vaccine-associated CD4 TCRs ranged over spike, dominating at 160-218 and 743-854. Of spike-specific TCRs, nearly half reportedly target regions left unmutated in variants.

This clone was detected ten times or more. Its specificity is not known. The sequencing used peripheral blood, collected 28 days after the second AZD1222 dose. The rearrangement uses TRBV2 and TRBJ1-2; 9 positions agree with TRBD1. The TCR sequence derives from an adult who received the AZD1222 COVID-19 vaccine. The DNA for the CDR3 is TGTGCCATACAAACAGGGGGCAACTATGGCTACACCTTC. This codes for CAIQTGGNYGYTF. Looking up the rest from reference TRBV2 and TRBJ1-2 gives the full variable domain: EPEVTQTPSHQVTQMGQEVILRCVPISNHLYFYWYRQILGQKVEFLVSFYNNEISEKSEIFDDQFSVERPDGSNFTLKIRSTKLEDSAMYFCAIQTGGNYGYTFGSGTRLTVV.